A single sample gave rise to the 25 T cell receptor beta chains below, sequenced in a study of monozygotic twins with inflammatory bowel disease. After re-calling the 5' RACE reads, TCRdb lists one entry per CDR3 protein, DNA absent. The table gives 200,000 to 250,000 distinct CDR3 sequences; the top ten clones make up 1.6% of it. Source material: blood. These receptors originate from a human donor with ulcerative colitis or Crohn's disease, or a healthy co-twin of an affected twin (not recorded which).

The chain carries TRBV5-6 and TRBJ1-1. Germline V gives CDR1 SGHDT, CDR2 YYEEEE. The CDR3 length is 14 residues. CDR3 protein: CASSPGPMNTEAFF.

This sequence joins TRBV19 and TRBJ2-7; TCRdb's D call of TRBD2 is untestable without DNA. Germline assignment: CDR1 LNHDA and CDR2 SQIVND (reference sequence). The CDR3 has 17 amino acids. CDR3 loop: CASSTRYDRGNRDEQYF.

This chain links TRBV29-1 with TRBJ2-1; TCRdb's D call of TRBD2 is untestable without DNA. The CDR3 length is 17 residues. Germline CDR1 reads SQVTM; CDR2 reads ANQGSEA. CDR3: CSVEEREESRPYNEQFF.

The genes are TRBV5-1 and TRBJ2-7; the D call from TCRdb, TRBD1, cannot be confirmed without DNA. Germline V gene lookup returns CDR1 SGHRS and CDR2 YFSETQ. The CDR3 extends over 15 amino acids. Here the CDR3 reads CASSPGTGPLGEQYF.

CDR3 in amino acids: CASSSQRGPDYGYTF. This rearrangement joins TRBV6-5 to TRBJ1-2. Looked up from germline, CDR1 is MNHEY and CDR2 is SVGAGI. The CDR3 consists of 15 residues.

CDR3 region: CASSLTSGGTGELFF. V is TRBV5-1 and J is TRBJ2-2; TCRdb returns TRBD2, unconfirmable since there is no DNA. Germline V gene data show CDR1 as SGHRS and CDR2 as YFSETQ. The CDR3 is 15 amino acids.

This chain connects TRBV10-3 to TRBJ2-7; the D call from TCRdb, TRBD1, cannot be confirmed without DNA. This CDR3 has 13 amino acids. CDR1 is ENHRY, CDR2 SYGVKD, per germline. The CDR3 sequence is CAIRGTEPYEQYF.

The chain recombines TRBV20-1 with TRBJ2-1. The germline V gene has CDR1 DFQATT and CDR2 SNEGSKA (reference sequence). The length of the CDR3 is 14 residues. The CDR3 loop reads CSARIGSWSNEQFF.

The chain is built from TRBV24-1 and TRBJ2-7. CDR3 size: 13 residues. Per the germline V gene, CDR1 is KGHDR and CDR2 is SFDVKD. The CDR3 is CASSRGAAYEQYF.

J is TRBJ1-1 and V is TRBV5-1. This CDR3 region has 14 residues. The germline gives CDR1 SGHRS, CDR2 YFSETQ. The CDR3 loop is CASSLQIMNTEAFF.

This CDR3 is CASSESTTFNSPLHF. The V call is TRBV6-1, the J call TRBJ1-6. The CDR3 is 15 residues long. Per germline, CDR1 MNHNS and CDR2 SASEGT.

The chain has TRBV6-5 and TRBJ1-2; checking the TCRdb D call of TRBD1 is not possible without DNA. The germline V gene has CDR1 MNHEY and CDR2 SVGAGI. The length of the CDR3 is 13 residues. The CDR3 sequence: CASSLSDSYGYTF.

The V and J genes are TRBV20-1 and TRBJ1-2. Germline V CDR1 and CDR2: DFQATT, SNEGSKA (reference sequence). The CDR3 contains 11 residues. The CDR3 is CSALSGSGYTF.

The CDR3 is CASSPRLAGGYTDTQYF. V and J are TRBV18 and TRBJ2-3; TCRdb returns TRBD2, unconfirmable since there is no DNA. The CDR3 has 17 amino acids. CDR1 is KGHSH and CDR2 is LQKENI in the germline V gene.

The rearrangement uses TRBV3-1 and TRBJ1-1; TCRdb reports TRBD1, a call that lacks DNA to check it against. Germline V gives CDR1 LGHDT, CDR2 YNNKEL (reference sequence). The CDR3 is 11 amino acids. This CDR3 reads CASEGETEAFF.

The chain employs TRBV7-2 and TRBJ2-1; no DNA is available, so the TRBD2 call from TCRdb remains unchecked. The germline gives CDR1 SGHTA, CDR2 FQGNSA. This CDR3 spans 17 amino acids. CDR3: CASSFPRGAGRYNEQFF.

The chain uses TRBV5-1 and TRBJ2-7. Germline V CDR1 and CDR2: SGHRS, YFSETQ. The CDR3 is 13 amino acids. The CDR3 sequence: CASSAQGSYEQYF.

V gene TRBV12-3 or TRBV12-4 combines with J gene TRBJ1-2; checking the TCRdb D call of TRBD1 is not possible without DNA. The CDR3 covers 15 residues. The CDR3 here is CASSLDPRREYGYTF.

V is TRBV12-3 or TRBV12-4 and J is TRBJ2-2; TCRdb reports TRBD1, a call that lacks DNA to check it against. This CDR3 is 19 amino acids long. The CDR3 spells CASSFWVSWDRGVAGELFF.

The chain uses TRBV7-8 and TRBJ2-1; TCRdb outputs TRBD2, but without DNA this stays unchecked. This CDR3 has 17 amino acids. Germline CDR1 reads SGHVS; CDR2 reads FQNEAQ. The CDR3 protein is CASSRRGGAVQYNEQFF.

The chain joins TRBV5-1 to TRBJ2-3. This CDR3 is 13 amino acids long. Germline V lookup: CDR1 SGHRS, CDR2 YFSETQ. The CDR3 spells CASSLPSTDTQYF. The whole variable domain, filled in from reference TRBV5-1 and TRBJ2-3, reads KAGVTQTPRYLIKTRGQQVTLSCSPISGHRSVSWYQQTPGQGLQFLFEYFSETQRNKGNFPGRFSGRQFSNSRSEMNVSTLELGDSALYLCASSLPSTDTQYFGPGTRLTVL.

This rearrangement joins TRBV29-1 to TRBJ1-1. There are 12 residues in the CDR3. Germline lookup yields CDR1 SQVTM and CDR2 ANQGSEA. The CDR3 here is CSVVRGNTEAFF.

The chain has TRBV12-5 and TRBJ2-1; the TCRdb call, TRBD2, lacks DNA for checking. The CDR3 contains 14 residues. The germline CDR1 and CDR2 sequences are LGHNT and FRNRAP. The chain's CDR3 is CASGLESGWNEQFF.

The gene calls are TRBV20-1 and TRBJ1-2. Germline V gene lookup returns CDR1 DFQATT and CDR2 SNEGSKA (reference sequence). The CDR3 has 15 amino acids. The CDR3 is CSPTRDGYSAYGYTF.

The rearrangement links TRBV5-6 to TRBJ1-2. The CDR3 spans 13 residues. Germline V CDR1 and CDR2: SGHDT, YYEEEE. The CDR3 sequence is CASSLGRVWSYTF.